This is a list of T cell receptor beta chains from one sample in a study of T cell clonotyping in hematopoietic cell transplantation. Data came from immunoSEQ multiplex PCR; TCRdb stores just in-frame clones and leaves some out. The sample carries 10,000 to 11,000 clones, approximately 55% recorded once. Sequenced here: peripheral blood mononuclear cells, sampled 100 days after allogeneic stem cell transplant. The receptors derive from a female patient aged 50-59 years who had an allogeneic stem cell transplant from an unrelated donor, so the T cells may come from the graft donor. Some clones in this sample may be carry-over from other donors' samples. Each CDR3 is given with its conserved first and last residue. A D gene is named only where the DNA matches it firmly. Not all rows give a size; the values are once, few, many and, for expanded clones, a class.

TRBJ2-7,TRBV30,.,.,CAWSVQTYEQYF,TGTGCCTGGAGTGTACAGACCTACGAGCAGTACTTC
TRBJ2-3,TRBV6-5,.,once,CASSTGTSDTQYF,TGTGCCAGCAGTACCGGGACTTCAGATACGCAGTATTTT
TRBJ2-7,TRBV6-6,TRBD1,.,CASRMGDRGLDEQYF,TGTGCCAGCAGGATGGGGGACAGGGGGCTGGACGAGCAGTACTTC
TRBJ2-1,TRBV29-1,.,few,CSVSRISTSNEQFF,TGCAGCGTTTCGAGGATTTCGACTAGCAATGAGCAGTTCTTC
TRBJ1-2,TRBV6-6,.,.,CASSYSPAPYGYTF,TGTGCCAGCAGTTACTCTCCGGCCCCGTATGGCTACACCTTC
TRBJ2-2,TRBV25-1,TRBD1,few,CASSVGTGTTGELFF,TGTGCCAGCAGTGTGGGGACAGGAACCACCGGGGAGCTGTTTTTT
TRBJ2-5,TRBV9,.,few,CASSVGTVKETQYF,TGTGCCAGCAGCGTAGGGACTGTAAAAGAGACCCAGTACTTC
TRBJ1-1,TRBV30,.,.,CAWNEQVNTEAFF,TGTGCCTGGAATGAACAGGTGAACACTGAAGCTTTCTTT
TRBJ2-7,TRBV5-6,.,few,CASSGDIFYEQYF,TGTGCCAGCAGCGGGGACATCTTCTACGAGCAGTACTTC
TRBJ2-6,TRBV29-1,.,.,CSVATSGANVLTF,TGCAGCGTCGCGACCTCTGGGGCCAACGTCCTGACTTTC
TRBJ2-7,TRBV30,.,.,CAWSQGREQYF,TGTGCCTGGAGCCAAGGAAGAGAGCAGTACTTC
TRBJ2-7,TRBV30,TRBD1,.,CAWDSTGAVKQYF,TGTGCCTGGGACTCCACAGGGGCAGTCAAGCAGTACTTC
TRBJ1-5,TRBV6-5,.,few,CASSSGGGNQPQHF,TGTGCCAGCAGTTCGGGAGGGGGCAATCAGCCCCAGCATTTT
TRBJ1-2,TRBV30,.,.,CAWTRDLHYGYTF,TGTGCCTGGACCCGGGACCTTCACTATGGCTACACCTTC
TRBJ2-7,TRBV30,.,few,CAWTLGGREQYF,TGTGCCTGGACCTTGGGGGGGCGGGAGCAGTACTTC
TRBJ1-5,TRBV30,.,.,CAWSRSNQPQHF,TGTGCCTGGAGCAGGAGCAATCAGCCCCAGCATTTT
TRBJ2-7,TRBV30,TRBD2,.,CAWGRATYEQYF,TGTGCCTGGGGGAGGGCCACCTACGAGCAGTATTTC
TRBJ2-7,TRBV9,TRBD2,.,CASSVAGRAYEQYF,TGTGCCAGCAGCGTAGCGGGGAGGGCCTACGAGCAGTACTTC
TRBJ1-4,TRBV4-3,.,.,CASSFDIGDNEKLFF,TGCGCCAGCAGCTTCGACATCGGGGATAATGAAAAACTGTTTTTT
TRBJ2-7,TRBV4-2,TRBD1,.,CASSQGQGDYEQYF,TGTGCCAGCAGCCAAGGACAGGGCGATTACGAGCAGTACTTC
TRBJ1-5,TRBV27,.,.,CASSPSPRGNQPQHF,TGTGCCAGCAGCCCTTCCCCAAGGGGCAATCAGCCCCAGCATTTT
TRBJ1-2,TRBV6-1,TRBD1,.,CASSVEGQGHYGYTF,TGTGCCAGCAGTGTGGAGGGACAGGGACATTATGGCTACACCTTC
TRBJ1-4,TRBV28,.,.,CASRPKYRDGQEKLFF,TGTGCCAGCAGACCGAAATACAGGGACGGCCAAGAAAAACTGTTTTTT
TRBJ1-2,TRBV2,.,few,CASSRSQDENGYTF,TGTGCCAGCTCCAGGAGCCAGGATGAGAATGGCTACACCTTC
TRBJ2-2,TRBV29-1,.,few,CSVPGDTGELFF,TGCAGCGTTCCAGGGGACACCGGGGAGCTGTTTTTT
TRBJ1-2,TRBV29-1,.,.,CSVETAGYGYTF,TGCAGCGTTGAAACCGCTGGCTATGGCTACACCTTC
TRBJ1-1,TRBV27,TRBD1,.,CASTPGAGGFFTEAFF,TGTGCCAGCACCCCAGGGGCAGGGGGCTTCTTCACTGAAGCTTTCTTT
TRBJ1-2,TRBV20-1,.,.,CSAREGGYTF,TGCAGTGCTAGAGAGGGCGGCTACACCTTC
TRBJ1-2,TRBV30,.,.,CATGGGRNGYTF,TGTGCCACCGGCGGGGGTAGGAATGGCTACACCTTC
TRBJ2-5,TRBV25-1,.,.,CASRGQGGETQYF,TGTGCCAGCCGGGGGCAGGGCGGCGAGACCCAGTACTTC
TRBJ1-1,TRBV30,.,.,CAWRAATNTEAFF,TGTGCCTGGAGAGCGGCGACTAACACTGAAGCTTTCTTT
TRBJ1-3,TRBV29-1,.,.,CSVDDLGNTIYF,TGCAGCGTTGATGATCTGGGAAACACCATATATTTT
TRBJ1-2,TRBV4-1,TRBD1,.,CASSQNPDRANGYTF,TGCGCCAGCAGCCAAAACCCGGACAGGGCCAATGGCTACACCTTC
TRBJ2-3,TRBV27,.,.,CASSRRAKTDTQYF,TGTGCCAGCAGTAGGCGGGCCAAGACAGATACGCAGTATTTT
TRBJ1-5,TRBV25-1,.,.,CASSESRLTAFLNQPQHF,TGTGCCAGCAGTGAATCAAGGCTAACCGCTTTCCTAAATCAGCCCCAGCATTTT
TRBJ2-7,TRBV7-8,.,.,CASSTTGPGTPSYEQYF,TGTGCCAGCAGCACGACAGGGCCCGGGACTCCGTCCTACGAGCAGTACTTC
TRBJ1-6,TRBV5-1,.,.,CASMAQSGSYNSPLHF,TGCGCCAGCATGGCCCAATCAGGCTCCTATAATTCACCCCTCCACTTT
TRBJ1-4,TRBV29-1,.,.,CSVAGEKLFF,TGCAGCGTTGCGGGGGAAAAACTGTTTTTT
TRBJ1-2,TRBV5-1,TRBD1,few,CASSPGTDGYTF,TGCGCCAGCAGCCCGGGGACAGATGGCTACACCTTC
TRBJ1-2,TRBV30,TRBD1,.,CAWSPQGATYYGYTF,TGTGCCTGGAGTCCCCAGGGGGCTACCTACTATGGCTACACCTTC
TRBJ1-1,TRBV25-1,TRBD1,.,CASIPTGRGNTEAFF,TGTGCCAGCATTCCGACAGGGCGAGGGAACACTGAAGCTTTCTTT
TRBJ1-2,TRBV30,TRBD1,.,CACPGGADGYTF,TGTGCCTGCCCAGGGGGCGCCGATGGCTACACCTTC
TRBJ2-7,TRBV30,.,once,CAWSERAGTAGNEQYF,TGTGCCTGGAGTGAAAGGGCCGGGACCGCTGGGAACGAGCAGTACTTC
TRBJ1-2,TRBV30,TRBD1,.,CAWTPDRAMGYTF,TGTGCCTGGACCCCGGACAGGGCCATGGGGTACACCTTC
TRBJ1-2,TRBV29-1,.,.,CSVVDNNYGYTF,TGCAGCGTTGTAGATAATAACTATGGCTACACCTTC
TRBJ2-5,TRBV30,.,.,CAWAPQGGQYF,TGTGCCTGGGCCCCACAGGGAGGGCAGTACTTC
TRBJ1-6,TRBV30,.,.,CAWAGSSYNSPLHF,TGTGCCTGGGCCGGGAGCTCCTATAATTCACCCCTCCACTTT
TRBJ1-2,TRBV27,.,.,CASSSASSAGDYGYTF,TGTGCCAGCAGTTCCGCCTCGAGTGCGGGGGACTATGGCTACACCTTC
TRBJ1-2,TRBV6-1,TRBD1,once,CASSTMGQGGGYTF,TGTGCCAGCAGTACCATGGGACAGGGGGGTGGCTACACCTTC
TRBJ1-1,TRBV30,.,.,CAWTPSLVNMNTEAFF,TGTGCCTGGACCCCCTCCCTCGTAAACATGAACACTGAAGCTTTCTTT
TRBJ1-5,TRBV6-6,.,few,CASDSGQPQHF,TGTGCCAGCGATTCAGGGCAGCCCCAGCATTTT
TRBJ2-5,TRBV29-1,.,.,CSVNRGAEGETQYF,TGCAGCGTAAATAGGGGGGCTGAGGGCGAGACCCAGTACTTC
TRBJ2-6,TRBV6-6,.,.,CASSYVRGGANVLTF,TGTGCCAGCAGTTACGTCCGAGGTGGGGCCAACGTCCTGACTTTC
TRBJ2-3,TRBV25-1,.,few,CASSEFDTQYF,TGTGCCAGCAGTGAATTTGATACGCAGTATTTT
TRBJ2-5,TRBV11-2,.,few,CASSLGRGGETQYF,TGTGCCAGCAGCTTAGGCAGGGGAGGGGAGACCCAGTACTTC
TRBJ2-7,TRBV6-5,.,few,CASSYQPGSSYEQYF,TGTGCCAGCAGTTATCAGCCAGGATCATCCTACGAGCAGTACTTC
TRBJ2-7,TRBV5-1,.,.,CASSLVDGTYEQYF,TGCGCCAGCAGCTTGGTAGACGGCACCTACGAGCAGTACTTC
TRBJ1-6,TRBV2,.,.,CASSEGVNSPLHF,TGTGCCAGCAGTGAAGGGGTTAATTCACCCCTCCACTTT
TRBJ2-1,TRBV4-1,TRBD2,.,CASSQEDLAGYERFF,TGCGCCAGCAGCCAAGAGGATCTAGCGGGGTATGAGCGGTTCTTC
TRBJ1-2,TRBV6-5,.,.,CASSSGLGYTF,TGTGCCAGCAGTTCTGGACTAGGCTACACCTTC